One and the same sample provided the 15 T cell receptor beta chains below, sequenced in a study of human T cells and chemical hapten exposure. A single record per CDR3 protein comes from TCRdb applying MiXCR to the RACE reads. The sample has some 180,000 distinct CDR3 sequences; approximately 20% are singletons. Stated time point: patch test 1, 2 weeks after DPC sensitization. Treatment meaning: therapeutic diphenylcyclopropenone sensitization with weekly scalp DPC. The input for sequencing was whole blood, taken in connection with sensitization to the hapten diphenylcyclopropenone (DPC). Receptor source: a woman aged 45 to 65 with alopecia areata. Some clones in this sample may be carry-over from other donors' samples.

The CDR3 protein is CASSQGSLGREFF. CDR3 coding DNA: TGTGCCAGCAGCCAAGGATCGCTCGGGAGAGAGTTCTTC. The chain joins TRBV3-1 to TRBJ2-1, with D perhaps TRBD2 (6 bases). The germline V gene encodes CDR1 LGHDT and CDR2 YNNKEL (reference sequence). V was pared by 1 base and J by 14 bases, with 15 bases between. CDR3 length: 13 residues.

This clonotype was observed a few times. The chain uses TRBV2 and TRBJ2-3; unclear D gene. Looked up from germline, CDR1 is SNHLY and CDR2 is FYNNEI. The CDR3 consists of 15 residues. The V gene lost 4 bases and the J gene lost 1 base, with 12 bases spanning the gap. CDR3 in amino acids: CASSASHPRTDTQYF. The CDR3 DNA follows: TGTGCCAGCAGTGCCAGTCACCCTCGCACAGATACGCAGTATTTT.

This sequence joins TRBV29-1 and TRBJ2-1, with 9 bases that match TRBD2. CDR1 is SQVTM and CDR2 is ANQGSEA in the germline V gene. J was trimmed by 4 bases and V by 7 bases; bases with no gene match: 11. The CDR3 totals 15 residues. Here the CDR3 DNA reads TGCAGCGGACGTAGCGGGAGTAGCCGATACAATGAGCAGTTCTTC. It yields the protein CSGRSGSSRYNEQFF.

This chain links TRBV27 with TRBJ2-3, with 9 bases that match TRBD2. The CDR3 spans 17 residues. J gave up 0 bases and V 5 bases, and 9 bases lay outside the gene matches. Germline assignment: CDR1 MNHEY and CDR2 SMNVEV (reference sequence). CDR3 loop: CASSPLRLAGSTDTQYF. The CDR3 coding sequence is TGTGCCAGCAGTCCGCTGAGGCTAGCGGGAAGCACAGATACGCAGTATTTT.

The chain is built from TRBV20-1 and TRBJ1-1; possible D gene TRBD1, 6 bases. Looked up from germline, CDR1 is DFQATT and CDR2 is SNEGSKA (reference sequence). V lost 6 bases to trimming and J lost 2 bases, with 16 bases between them. The CDR3 sequence is 14 residues long. The CDR3 sequence is CSADTGQTNTEAFF. DNA of the CDR3: TGCAGTGCCGACACAGGACAGACCAACACTGAAGCTTTCTTT.

The DNA of the CDR3 is TGTGCCACCCAACCCGTGGGGAACACCGGGGAGCTGTTTTTT. It encodes CATQPVGNTGELFF. The chain is built from TRBV6-1 and TRBJ2-2; D unresolved. CDR3 length: 14 residues. Trimming pared 10 bases from V and 1 base from J, leaving 13 bases between. Germline CDR1 reads MNHNS; CDR2 reads SASEGT.

This clonotype was counted ten times or more. The rearrangement uses TRBV20-1 and TRBJ1-1; the D gene is possibly TRBD1 (5 bases). The V and J ends lost 3 bases and 0 bases respectively, with 14 bases between them. Per the germline V gene, CDR1 is DFQATT and CDR2 is SNEGSKA (reference sequence). This CDR3 is built from 15 residues. The CDR3 bases are TGCAGTGCTAGGGCTAACAGGCTCATGAACACTGAAGCTTTCTTT. Translation gives CSARANRLMNTEAFF.

This clonotype has just a few counts. The J gene is TRBJ2-2, the V gene TRBV24-1; D uncertain. Trimming pared 4 bases from V and 6 bases from J, leaving 17 bases between. Germline lookup yields CDR1 KGHDR and CDR2 SFDVKD. The CDR3 runs to 16 residues. CDR3 residues: CATSESDRSVPGELFF. CDR3 bases: TGTGCCACCAGTGAATCGGACCGCTCCGTCCCCGGGGAGCTGTTTTTT.

This clonotype has a count of ten or more. The chain joins TRBV20-1 to TRBJ1-5; D ambiguous. The CDR3 is 14 residues long. The germline gives CDR1 DFQATT, CDR2 SNEGSKA (reference sequence). The V and J ends lost 3 bases and 3 bases respectively, with 12 bases between them. CDR3 amino acids: CSASMASPNQPQHF. The CDR3 coding sequence is TGCAGTGCTAGTATGGCGTCGCCCAATCAGCCCCAGCATTTT.

The rearrangement joins TRBV5-1 to TRBJ2-4; 9 bases align to TRBD1. The CDR3 is made up of 14 amino acids. V trimming: 6 bases; J trimming: 5 bases; junction bases outside the gene matches: 6. The V gene's germline CDR1 is SGHRS and CDR2 YFSETQ. Here the CDR3 reads CASTGTGGENIQYF. Here the CDR3 DNA reads TGCGCCAGCACTGGAACAGGGGGCGAAAACATTCAGTACTTC.

The chain links TRBV6-1 to TRBJ2-3; TRBD2 matches at 11 bases. Germline V gene sequence: CDR1 MNHNS, CDR2 SASEGT. J lost 0 bases, V lost 3 bases, and 2 bases had no gene match. The length of the CDR3 is 16 residues. The CDR3 DNA reads TGTGCCAGCAGTGAGGGACTAGCGGCTAGCACAGATACGCAGTATTTT. Protein product: CASSEGLAASTDTQYF.

V gene TRBV7-9 combines with J gene TRBJ2-5; TRBD2 agrees at 8 bases. Germline CDR1 is SEHNR and CDR2 is FQNEAQ (reference sequence). With 4 bases clipped from V and 4 bases from J, the junction kept 11 bases outside the gene matches. This CDR3 is built from 16 residues. CDR3 sequence: CASSSPGSGRGETQYF. DNA of the CDR3: TGTGCCAGCAGCTCCCCCGGGTCCGGGAGGGGAGAGACCCAGTACTTC.

The gene calls are TRBV27 and TRBJ2-3; 7 bases are a match to TRBD1. CDR3 length equals 14 residues. Germline loops: CDR1 MNHEY, CDR2 SMNVEV (reference sequence). V lost 8 bases and J lost 5; bases outside the gene matches: 10. CDR3 protein: CASGTGAGGDTQYF. As DNA, the CDR3 is TGTGCCAGCGGTACAGGGGCTGGGGGAGATACGCAGTATTTT.

The rearrangement links TRBV29-1 to TRBJ1-2; 7 bases agree with TRBD1. Losses at the gene ends were 4 bases for V and 5 bases for J; bases not matched to a gene: 10. Per the germline V gene, CDR1 is SQVTM and CDR2 is ANQGSEA. The CDR3 is 14 residues long. The CDR3 sequence: CSVGEHRGGYGYTF. CDR3 DNA sequence: TGCAGCGTTGGGGAGCACAGGGGAGGTTATGGCTACACCTTC.

The gene calls are TRBV5-1 and TRBJ1-1; D is perhaps TRBD1 (6 bases). The CDR3 is made up of 13 amino acids. V was pared by 6 bases and J by 1 base, with 10 bases between. The germline V gene encodes CDR1 SGHRS and CDR2 YFSETQ. The CDR3 DNA sequence: TGCGCCAGCAACACAGGGACGAACACTGAAGCTTTCTTT. Its translation is CASNTGTNTEAFF.